These 7 T cell receptor beta chains share one sample of origin, sequenced in a study of cytomegalovirus exposure and HLA in healthy donors. PCR primers comprised 60 Vbeta and 13 Jbeta primers. Repertoires were generated with immunoSEQ multiplex PCR, while TCRdb's copy carries only in-frame clones and drops some. There are around 150,000 clones in the sample; around 65% occur only once, and 6.5% lies in the top ten. The sequenced sample consisted of PBMCs. These receptor sequences come from a woman in her sixties in good health and CMV-seronegative.

This chain connects TRBV18 to TRBJ2-1; possibly TRBD1 for D (5 bases). The V gene's germline CDR1 is KGHSH and CDR2 LQKENI. V lost 4 bases, J lost 3 bases, and 10 bases lay in between. CDR3 length equals 14 residues. CDR3 residues: CASSLVGRYNEQFF. CDR3 bases: TGTGCCAGCTCACTGGTGGGGCGCTACAATGAGCAGTTCTTC.

In this sample, this clone turned up a few times. The chain recombines TRBV6-6 with TRBJ2-4, with 10 bases that match TRBD2. V dropped 2 bases and J dropped 3; count of bases not matched to a gene: 1. This CDR3 comprises 15 residues. Germline CDR1 MNHNY, CDR2 SVGAGI (reference sequence). The CDR3 region has the DNA TGTGCCAGCAGTTACGGGACTAGCGACAAAAACATTCAGTACTTC. Protein: CASSYGTSDKNIQYF.

V usage is TRBV21-1 and J usage is TRBJ1-5. TRBV21-1 is listed as a pseudogene. CDR3 length equals 13 residues. The CDR3 is CASSKDPNQPQHF. CDR3 DNA: TGTGCCAGCAGCAAAGATCCGAATCAGCCCCAGCATTTT.

This chain links TRBV5-1 with TRBJ1-1, with D possibly TRBD1 on 5 matching bases. The V and J ends lost 3 bases and 3 bases respectively, with 12 bases between them. The CDR3 consists of 14 residues. Germline lookup yields CDR1 SGHRS and CDR2 YFSETQ. The CDR3 spells CASSSGMPHTEAFF. CDR3 DNA sequence: TGCGCCAGCAGCTCAGGGATGCCCCACACTGAAGCTTTCTTT.

This clone was recorded a few times. The genes are TRBV9 and TRBJ1-2, with 7 bases aligning to TRBD1. The V segment lost 0 bases and the J segment 4 bases; nucleotides outside the gene matches: 3. This CDR3 is built from 14 residues. CDR1 is SGDLS and CDR2 is YYNGEE in the germline V gene. CDR3 sequence reads: CASSVEAGGYGYTF. The CDR3, as DNA: TGTGCCAGCAGCGTAGAGGCAGGGGGCTATGGCTACACCTTC.

V and J are TRBV29-1 and TRBJ1-2; 8 nucleotides align to TRBD1. Losses at the gene ends were 7 bases for V and 4 bases for J; bases not matched to a gene: 14. Germline V gives CDR1 SQVTM, CDR2 ANQGSEA. The CDR3 extends over 15 amino acids. CDR3 nucleotide sequence: TGCAGCGCTCTAACCGGGACAGGCCTAATCTATGGCTACACCTTC. Amino acid sequence: CSALTGTGLIYGYTF.

This clone has just one count. The chain uses TRBV19 and TRBJ2-4; D may be TRBD1 (5 bases). Looked up from germline, CDR1 is LNHDA and CDR2 is SQIVND (reference sequence). V was clipped by 4 bases and J by 5 bases, with 9 bases between them. The CDR3 totals 13 residues. The CDR3 loop reads CASSSRAQNIQYF. The CDR3 nucleotides read TGTGCCAGTAGTAGCAGGGCTCAAAACATTCAGTACTTC.